The T cell receptor (beta chain) under discussion was sequenced for a study of blood T cell repertoires in COVID-19. Study context: The United States, Italy and Spain were the sources of the acute and convalescent COVID-19 samples. In each case, the material was cDNA or gDNA derived from T cells, B-cell-depleted T cells, or PBMCs.

This clone has just a few counts. Trimming stripped 5 bases from V and 3 bases from J, with 17 bases between. The CDR3 has 15 amino acids. From germline, CDR1 is SGHAT and CDR2 FQNNGV. In the original processing: Nucleated cell counts were estimated from reference gene primer amplification. This table comes from immunoSEQ multiplex PCR, and its TCRdb copy is limited to in-frame clones, with some not included. V and J calls and clone size are copied from that table; D and trimming were computed from the DNA. This sample has about 190,000 clones, with under 90% found just once. The sample consisted of peripheral blood. The receptor was isolated from a man aged 35 to 55 with acute or convalescent COVID-19. The V and J genes are TRBV11-2 and TRBJ2-7, with D possibly matching TRBD1 (6 bases). The CDR3 coding sequence is TGTGCCAGCAGCGACTCCGGGGACAACCACTACGAGCAGTACTTC. This translates into CASSDSGDNHYEQYF.